This T cell receptor beta chain was recovered during a study of cytomegalovirus exposure and HLA in healthy donors. General study findings and limits: Later analysis indicated greater clonal expansion among HLA-associated TCR beta chains than among equally common other chains. It was reported that TCR beta sequences correctly inferred the HLA-A and HLA-B alleles for most subjects. There were over 150 TCR beta chains listed as cytomegalovirus-associated. A missense DCLRE1C variant was associated with V- and J-gene trimming of TCR beta chains in a later analysis, and an independent cohort replicated the association.

This PCR relied on a set of 60 Vbeta primers and 13 Jbeta primers. Some clones are missing from TCRdb's copy, which holds only in-frame ones; the method was immunoSEQ multiplex PCR. This repertoire shows around 90,000 clones, 81% found once; its top ten account for 10%. This clone was seen a single time. Its antigen remains unknown. The sequence derives from a human donor in good health. What was sequenced was PBMCs.

The chain's CDR3 is CASSLLGTDTQYF. CDR3 in DNA: TGTGCCAGCAGCTTACTGGGCACAGATACGCAGTATTTT. J is TRBJ2-3 and V is TRBV5-8; D uncertain. The CDR3 contains 13 residues. V lost 2 bases and J lost 1, with 5 bases in between. Per the germline V gene, CDR1 is SGHTS and CDR2 is YDEGEE.